This TCR beta chain is drawn from a study of cytomegalovirus exposure and HLA in healthy donors. Whole-study findings and limits: The authors later linked a missense DCLRE1C variant to TCR beta V- and J-gene trimming. Presence/absence analyses rested on an assumption that sequencing depth was roughly uniform across donors.

The primer mix had 60 Vbeta and 13 Jbeta primers. In the original analysis: An analysis performed later counted 72 million or so unique TCR beta chains (roughly 10 million of them shared). The protocol was immunoSEQ multiplex PCR, while the TCRdb copy is restricted to in-frame clones and leaves out a portion. V, J and clone size are those of that table, while D and trimming were read from the DNA. The sample consists of roughly 160,000 clones, about 83% of them appearing once. In regard to this clone: Its antigen is still unknown.

Sequenced input: PBMCs. This TCR came from a woman under 40 in good health and CMV-seronegative.

The CDR3 DNA sequence: TGTGCCAGCAGCTTCTTCAGGGACTCTGGAAACACCATATATTTT. Protein: CASSFFRDSGNTIYF. The chain combines TRBV5-4 with TRBJ1-3; D perhaps matches TRBD1 (5 bases). CDR3 length equals 15 residues. Deletions cut 2 bases from V and 0 bases from J, with 9 bases between. From germline, CDR1 is SGHNT and CDR2 YYREEE (reference sequence).